A selection of T cell receptor beta chains follows, all from one sample in a study of shared clonotypes between healthy human individuals. Profiling relied on immunoSEQ multiplex PCR, and the TCRdb table lists in-frame clones only, not all of them. The sample has around 510,000 clones; 95% to 97% are singletons. Material for sequencing was naive CD4+ T cells sorted from blood. The origin of the receptors is a woman under 40 in good health. Each CDR3 is given without its conserved first and last residue. Fields, in order: V gene, CDR3 protein.

>TRBV27
ASSLSSQGTYEQY
>TRBV2
ASQREGTWNEQF
>TRBV6-5
ASSREAGSGEQY
>TRBV2
ASSEGVETNEKLF
>TRBV5-4
ASSSYRGLAQFNEQF
>TRBV28
ASSSGREGDTQY
>TRBV5-8
ASSFTGVNTEAF
>TRBV9
ASSGAGSEAF
>TRBV9
ASSVVPNTGELF
>TRBV29-1
SAVQDGYT
>TRBV6-1
ASSETPSSYEQY
>TRBV28
ASSSGYQPQH
>TRBV28
ASTIGRTIYEQY
>TRBV21-1
ASSKRASGINIGYYEQY
>TRBV29-1
SVEEGGGWGEKLF
>TRBV27
ASSLTGRGYEQY
>TRBV11-2
ASSPGIHQPQH
>TRBV28
ASSVRGNGYT
>TRBV11-2
ASSLSGTSSYEQY
>TRBV28
ASIGNLRQPQH
>TRBV28
ATLRQGVVTEAF
>TRBV20-1
SASTNTEAF
>TRBV5-4
ASTRRTGGPLYQETQY